This T cell receptor beta chain stems from a study of cytomegalovirus exposure and HLA in healthy donors. Study details: Earlier, some 180 million T cells were analyzed, and 90 million to 140 million unique TCR beta sequences were found among them. General study points: What TCR beta sequences reportedly achieved was accurate prediction of HLA-A and HLA-B alleles in most subjects. According to the study, 160 or so TCR beta chains were cytomegalovirus-associated.

For this clone: What it binds is not known.

PCR employed 60 Vbeta and 13 Jbeta primers. Clones were read by immunoSEQ multiplex PCR, and TCRdb kept only the in-frame ones, dropping some. The sample shows 170,000 or so clones, 80% of them seen only once. The receptor was isolated from a male donor in good health and CMV-seropositive. The sequenced sample was PBMCs.

DNA for the CDR3: TGTGCCAGCAGCTTCACTACTAGCGGGGCCTCCTACGAGCAGTACTTC. Translated, it gives CASSFTTSGASYEQYF. The gene calls are TRBV5-6 and TRBJ2-7; 10 bases align to TRBD2. Germline CDR1 reads SGHDT; CDR2 reads YYEEEE. V dropped 2 bases and J dropped 0; count of bases not matched to a gene: 5. The CDR3 extends over 16 amino acids.